This T cell receptor (beta chain) came from a study of T cell changes during pregnancy in multiple sclerosis. CDR1 is SQVTM, CDR2 ANQGSEA, per germline. The CDR3 extends over 13 amino acids. With 4 bases removed from V and 7 bases from J, the gap between germline ends came to 14 bases. Sequencing was performed with immunoSEQ multiplex PCR; in TCRdb, only in-frame clones are kept and a portion is missing. The sample lists tens of thousands of clones, roughly 93% occurring once. The material sequenced was peripheral blood, taken in the second trimester of pregnancy. This clonotype was obtained from a female donor in good health, enrolled as a control in a pregnancy study. J is TRBJ2-1 and V is TRBV29-1; possibly TRBD2 for D (6 bases). CDR3 bases: TGCAGCGTTGGAGAGACTAGAGGTAATGAGCAGTTCTTC. Translating gives CSVGETRGNEQFF.